The 30 T cell receptor beta chains listed next were all sequenced from one sample in a study of Ad26.COV2.S vaccination and SARS-CoV-2 variants. The repertoire was sequenced with immunoSEQ multiplex PCR; TCRdb's copy has only in-frame clones and lacks some. The profile shows roughly 450,000 clones, 90% of them singletons. Treatment defined: some 19 received Ad26.COV2.S at low or high dose, single or two shots; several received placebo; per-sample allocation not given. Repertoires come from day 63 after the first vaccine or placebo injection. Source: peripheral blood, taken in a trial of Ad26.COV2.S vaccine versus placebo. These receptors originate from a person aged 18 to 65 who received the Ad26.COV2.S COVID-19 vaccine or a placebo.

This chain joins TRBV7-8 and TRBJ2-7, with 9 bases fitting TRBD2. Germline V gives CDR1 SGHVS, CDR2 FQNEAQ. The CDR3 spans 17 residues. J gave up 3 bases and V 1 base, and 10 bases lay outside the gene matches. As DNA, the CDR3 is TGTGCCAGCAGCTTAGGAGCTTCTCAGACTAGCGGCTACGAGCAGTACTTC. Protein product: CASSLGASQTSGYEQYF.

The chain employs TRBV7-6 and TRBJ2-5; possible D gene TRBD1, 6 bases. Trimming left V 4 bases short and J 1 base short, with 13 bases between. The length of the CDR3 is 15 residues. The germline V gene encodes CDR1 SGHVS and CDR2 FNYEAQ. CDR3 coding DNA: TGTGCCAGCAGCTCCCGGACAGAGACCCAAGAGACCCAGTACTTC. Its translation is CASSSRTETQETQYF.

This chain uses TRBV7-2 with TRBJ2-3; the match to TRBD2 covers 10 bases. The V and J ends lost 2 bases and 7 bases, in that order; junction bases with no gene match: 9. The CDR3 is 16 residues long. From germline, CDR1 is SGHTA and CDR2 FQGNSA. The CDR3 sequence: CASSLLLAGKSNTQYF. CDR3 DNA sequence: TGTGCCAGCAGCTTATTACTAGCGGGAAAGTCCAATACGCAGTATTTT. The full variable domain, with the rest looked up from reference TRBV7-2 and TRBJ2-3, is GAGVSQSPSNKVTEKGKDVELRCDPISGHTALYWYRQSLGQGLEFLIYFQGNSAPDKSGLPSDRFSAERTGGSVSTLTIQRTQQEDSAVYLCASSLLLAGKSNTQYFGPGTRLTVL.

This clone occurred once. In DNA, the CDR3 is TGTGCCAGTAGTATTGCCAGGGGGGGGACTGAAGCTTTCTTT. This codes for CASSIARGGTEAFF. This chain uses TRBV19 with TRBJ1-1, with TRBD1 matching over 7 bases. This CDR3 contains 14 residues. Germline V gives CDR1 LNHDA, CDR2 SQIVND (reference sequence). With V trimmed by 3 bases and J by 5 bases, 6 bases remained unmatched. Filled out from reference TRBV19 and TRBJ1-1, the complete variable domain reads DGGITQSPKYLFRKEGQNVTLSCEQNLNHDAMYWYRQDPGQGLRLIYYSQIVNDFQKGDIAEGYSVSREKKESFPLTVTSAQKNPTAFYLCASSIARGGTEAFFGQGTRLTVV.

This chain connects TRBV14 to TRBJ2-3, with D perhaps matching TRBD1 (7 bases). The CDR3 spans 17 residues. Germline V gene sequence: CDR1 SGHDN, CDR2 FVKESK. The V gene lost 5 bases and the J gene lost 6 bases, with 24 bases spanning the gap. This CDR3 reads CASSTPEDQGGLDTQYF. In DNA form, the CDR3 reads TGTGCCAGCAGCACTCCAGAGGACCAGGGGGGATTGGATACGCAGTATTTT.

The chain carries TRBV7-8 and TRBJ2-3, with 9 bases identical to TRBD2. The CDR3 covers 20 residues. Trimming at V came to 2 bases and at J to 1 base, leaving 16 bases not matched to a gene. Germline V gene data show CDR1 as SGHVS and CDR2 as FQNEAQ. CDR3 region: CASSLITSSGTSKRTDTQYF. In DNA, the CDR3 is TGTGCCAGCAGCTTAATCACCTCCTCCGGGACTAGCAAACGCACAGATACGCAGTATTTT.

V and J are TRBV10-3 and TRBJ1-5; D is perhaps TRBD1 (5 bases). The CDR3 runs 13 residues. V was shortened by 4 bases and J by 1 base, with 5 bases between the two germline ends. CDR1 ENHRY and CDR2 SYGVKD come from the germline V gene. Written as DNA, the CDR3 is TGTGCCATCAGTGGGGGGAGCAATCAGCCCCAGCATTTT. It specifies CAISGGSNQPQHF.

The chain is built from TRBV18 and TRBJ1-5; TRBD1 is a possible D gene (6 bases). The CDR3 runs 15 residues. V shed 3 bases and J shed 0 bases, with 9 bases lying between them. Germline CDR1 and CDR2: KGHSH and LQKENI. The CDR3 here is CASSPSTGSNQPQHF. CDR3 in DNA: TGTGCCAGCTCACCCTCGACAGGTAGCAATCAGCCCCAGCATTTT.

V is TRBV4-1 and J is TRBJ2-7; 7 bases match TRBD1. V shed 4 bases, J shed 7 bases, and the junction held 7 bases outside the gene matches. In germline, CDR1 is MGHRA, CDR2 YSYEKL. The CDR3 covers 13 residues. This chain's CDR3 is CASSRNRGGEQYF. The CDR3 DNA is TGCGCCAGCAGCCGAAACAGGGGCGGGGAGCAGTACTTC.

This clone has a handful of counts. This chain uses TRBV19 with TRBJ1-2, with TRBD1 matching 7 bases. The CDR3 sequence is 14 residues long. Losses at the gene ends were 3 bases for V and 3 bases for J; bases not matched to a gene: 4. The germline CDR1 and CDR2 sequences are LNHDA and SQIVND (reference sequence). The CDR3 sequence: CASSIPDRDYGYTF. The CDR3 DNA sequence: TGTGCCAGTAGTATCCCCGACAGGGACTATGGCTACACCTTC.

Only one count was recorded for this clone. V and J are TRBV2 and TRBJ1-5; no firm D call. CDR3 length equals 14 residues. The V gene lost 1 base and the J gene lost 3 bases, with 7 bases spanning the gap. Germline V gene data show CDR1 as SNHLY and CDR2 as FYNNEI. CDR3 amino acids: CASSEDVINQPQHF. DNA for the CDR3: TGTGCCAGCAGTGAAGACGTAATCAATCAGCCCCAGCATTTT.

This chain connects TRBV2 to TRBJ2-1; the D is unclear. Germline assignment: CDR1 SNHLY and CDR2 FYNNEI. V was clipped by 4 bases and J by 5 bases, with 6 bases between them. The CDR3 is made up of 12 amino acids. The DNA of the CDR3 is TGTGCCAGCAGTGGCTATAACAATGAGCAGTTCTTC. It yields the protein CASSGYNNEQFF. Complete variable domain (other parts from reference TRBV2 and TRBJ2-1): EPEVTQTPSHQVTQMGQEVILRCVPISNHLYFYWYRQILGQKVEFLVSFYNNEISEKSEIFDDQFSVERPDGSNFTLKIRSTKLEDSAMYFCASSGYNNEQFFGPGTRLTVL.

This clone has a handful of counts. The V call is TRBV10-3, the J call TRBJ2-7; weak D call: TRBD1 (6 bases). CDR3 size: 15 residues. The V gene's germline CDR1 is ENHRY and CDR2 SYGVKD. V shed 4 bases and J shed 4 bases, with 17 bases lying between them. The CDR3 DNA sequence: TGTGCCATCAGTGGGGGCCGGACAGAGAAATACGAGCAGTACTTC. Its protein is CAISGGRTEKYEQYF.

The V call is TRBV19, the J call TRBJ2-1; D remains unclear. Germline V gives CDR1 LNHDA, CDR2 SQIVND (reference sequence). This CDR3 has 15 amino acids. V lost 5 bases, J lost 1 base, and 12 bases lay in between. CDR3 bases: TGTGCCAGTAGTCCTCGGCCCCTTTCCTACAATGAGCAGTTCTTC. It specifies CASSPRPLSYNEQFF.

This rearrangement joins TRBV27 to TRBJ2-7; 7 nucleotides line up with TRBD1. CDR1 and CDR2 (germline): MNHEY, SMNVEV (reference sequence). CDR3 length: 14 residues. J gave up 3 bases and V 7 bases, and 9 bases lay outside the gene matches. The CDR3 DNA reads as TGTGCCAGCACCGAATCGACAGGGCACTACGAGCAGTACTTC. Translated: CASTESTGHYEQYF.

CDR3 bases: TGTGCCAGCAGTTTAGTACCTAGCAGCAACAATGAGCAGTTCTTC. This translates into CASSLVPSSNNEQFF. This chain joins TRBV27 and TRBJ2-1; a possible D gene is TRBD2 (5 bases). V was clipped by 2 bases and J by 5 bases, with 13 bases between them. Per germline, CDR1 MNHEY and CDR2 SMNVEV (reference sequence). The CDR3 has 15 amino acids.

Notes on this clone: This specimen includes other DNA sequences encoding the same CDR3. V gene TRBV27 combines with J gene TRBJ2-2; 8 bases map to TRBD2. The CDR3 length is 19 residues. Germline CDR1 is MNHEY and CDR2 is SMNVEV (reference sequence). V gave up 1 base and J gave up 0 bases; unmatched junction bases: 10. Here the CDR3 DNA reads TGTGCCAGCAGTTTATTACCCCTTACTAGCGGAACGAACACCGGGGAGCTGTTTTTT. This encodes CASSLLPLTSGTNTGELFF.

The DNA of the CDR3 is TGTGCCAGCACCGAATTGGGGCGTAGCGGGAGTTTACAGGGGATGGAGACCCAGTACTTC. Translating gives CASTELGRSGSLQGMETQYF. J is TRBJ2-5 and V is TRBV7-9, with 9 bases that match TRBD2. This CDR3 contains 20 residues. Germline CDR1 reads SEHNR; CDR2 reads FQNEAQ (reference sequence). The V gene end was trimmed by 7 bases and the J gene end by 5 bases; junction bases not matched to a gene: 26.

The rearrangement joins TRBV6-6 to TRBJ2-4; perhaps TRBD1 as D (6 bases). This CDR3 is 14 amino acids long. Looked up from germline, CDR1 is MNHNY and CDR2 is SVGAGI (reference sequence). Trimming took off 5 bases at V and 8 bases at J, with 16 bases between the two ends. The CDR3 here is CASSTTGTSDIQYF. The CDR3 nucleotides read TGTGCCAGCAGTACTACCGGGACATCGGACATTCAGTACTTC.

In DNA, the CDR3 is TGTGCCAGCAGGGAGACAGACTACGAGCAGTACTTC. Its translation is CASRETDYEQYF. This rearrangement joins TRBV2 to TRBJ2-7; TRBD1 is a possible D gene (5 bases). This CDR3 is 12 amino acids long. The germline gives CDR1 SNHLY, CDR2 FYNNEI. V dropped 6 bases and J dropped 3 bases, with 9 bases sitting between them.

The rearrangement links TRBV6-2 or TRBV6-3 to TRBJ2-7, with TRBD2 matching over 16 bases. Germline CDR1 and CDR2: MNHEY and SVGEGT. This CDR3 spans 20 amino acids. The V gene end was trimmed by 1 base and the J gene end by 4 bases; junction bases not matched to a gene: 13. For the CDR3, the DNA is TGTGCCAGCAGTTACTATCCGGGACTAGCGGGAGGGCCTGCTTCGTACGAGCAGTACTTC. Translation gives CASSYYPGLAGGPASYEQYF.

V and J are TRBV6-5 and TRBJ2-7, with TRBD1 matching over 11 bases. V lost 2 bases, J lost 2 bases, and 5 bases stayed unmatched. Germline V CDR1 and CDR2: MNHEY, SVGAGI. The CDR3 extends over 16 amino acids. The CDR3 loop is CASSYRTGGMTYEQYF. The CDR3 DNA is TGTGCCAGCAGTTACCGGACAGGGGGCATGACCTACGAGCAGTACTTC.

The chain carries TRBV6-2 or TRBV6-3 and TRBJ1-1; no clear D. CDR1 MNHEY and CDR2 SVGEGT come from the germline V gene. Trimming took off 5 bases at V and 1 base at J, with 8 bases between the two ends. This CDR3 comprises 13 residues. The CDR3 region is CASSLLKNTEAFF. CDR3 in DNA: TGTGCCAGCAGTCTACTCAAGAACACTGAAGCTTTCTTT.

V is TRBV27 and J is TRBJ1-2; TRBD1 agrees at 7 bases. Per the germline V gene, CDR1 is MNHEY and CDR2 is SMNVEV (reference sequence). The V segment lost 5 bases and the J segment 2 bases; nucleotides outside the gene matches: 5. The CDR3 is made up of 14 amino acids. The CDR3 loop reads CASSPLTGNYGYTF. The CDR3 DNA reads TGTGCCAGCAGTCCCTTGACAGGGAACTATGGCTACACCTTC.

The sample holds a few counts of this clone. The rearrangement links TRBV28 to TRBJ2-1; possibly TRBD2 for D (6 bases). Germline V gives CDR1 MDHEN, CDR2 SYDVKM. V was trimmed by 4 bases and J by 0 bases, leaving 16 bases between them. CDR3 length: 17 amino acids. DNA for the CDR3: TGTGCCAGCAGTTCAGAACAGCGGGTAACCTCCTACAATGAGCAGTTCTTC. Protein: CASSSEQRVTSYNEQFF.

The V gene is TRBV5-1, the J gene TRBJ2-5; D unclear. Germline V gene data show CDR1 as SGHRS and CDR2 as YFSETQ. V shed 6 bases and J shed 0 bases, with 18 bases lying between them. This CDR3 has 16 residues. The DNA for the CDR3 is TGCGCCAGCAAGGTTGGCGGTGATTACTACCAAGAGACCCAGTACTTC. It is translated as CASKVGGDYYQETQYF.

The chain combines TRBV28 with TRBJ2-7; no definite D call. The germline gives CDR1 MDHEN, CDR2 SYDVKM. This CDR3 comprises 14 residues. Trimming cost V 1 base and J 5 bases, with 12 bases left between them. The CDR3 nucleotides are TGTGCCAGCAGTTTATCGGGCCCCTACAACGAGCAGTACTTC. Its protein is CASSLSGPYNEQYF. The whole variable domain, filled in from reference TRBV28 and TRBJ2-7, reads DVKVTQSSRYLVKRTGEKVFLECVQDMDHENMFWYRQDPGLGLRLIYFSYDVKMKEKGDIPEGYSVSREKKERFSLILESASTNQTSMYLCASSLSGPYNEQYFGPGTRLTVT.

The V call is TRBV28, the J call TRBJ2-1; D gene uncertain. CDR3 length equals 11 residues. CDR1 and CDR2 from the germline V gene are MDHEN and SYDVKM. The V end lost 5 bases, the J end lost 13 bases, and 12 bases lay between the germline ends. The CDR3 spells CASSPDHYQFF. In nucleotides, the CDR3 is TGTGCCAGCAGTCCGGACCACTACCAGTTCTTC.

This clone was counted between two and nine times. The chain couples TRBV19 to TRBJ2-5; the D gene is possibly TRBD2 (5 bases). Germline V gene lookup returns CDR1 LNHDA and CDR2 SQIVND (reference sequence). CDR3 length equals 14 residues. Trimming pared 4 bases from V and 5 bases from J, leaving 14 bases between. CDR3: CASSKNWGAETQYF. CDR3 bases: TGTGCCAGTAGTAAGAACTGGGGAGCGGAGACCCAGTACTTC.

On this clone itself: The sample has other DNA sequences that encode this CDR3 too. Written as DNA, the CDR3 is TGCAGTGCCCTATCGTACGAGCAGTACTTC. Translated, it gives CSALSYEQYF. This chain connects TRBV20-1 to TRBJ2-7; D unresolved. CDR3 length: 10 residues. V was cut by 6 bases and J by 4 bases, with 7 bases left in between. Germline lookup yields CDR1 DFQATT and CDR2 SNEGSKA (reference sequence).